The 17 T cell receptor beta chains below were found in one sample sequenced in a study of T cells after posttransplantation cyclophosphamide. The table came from immunoSEQ multiplex PCR; TCRdb's copy has only in-frame clones and leaves some out. This sample has 30,000 to 40,000 clones, each found more than once. Sequenced sample: PBMCs. These receptors were collected from a man aged 45-65 years in good health, CMV-negative, and a related stem cell transplant donor.

In its sample, this clone was seen many times. At one end the junction does not follow the germline gene, possibly because of a read error. The rearrangement joins TRBV7-7 to TRBJ2-3; 8 positions match TRBD2. This CDR3 contains 15 residues. From germline, CDR1 is SSHAT and CDR2 FNYEAQ (reference sequence). CDR3 amino acids: CASSLGREGTDTQYF. The DNA for the CDR3 is TGTGCTAGCAGCTTAGGACGGGAGGGTACAGATACGCAGTATTTT.

In this sample, this clone turned up many times. The gene calls are TRBV5-5 and TRBJ2-1; no firm D call. Germline V gene sequence: CDR1 SGHKS, CDR2 YYEKEE (reference sequence). Trimming stripped 0 bases from V and 1 base from J, with 8 bases between. The CDR3 is made up of 15 amino acids. CDR3 DNA: TGTGCCAGCAGCTTGGCAGCGCTATCCTACAATGAGCAGTTCTTC. Amino acids: CASSLAALSYNEQFF.

This clone was seen repeatedly, ten times or more. V usage is TRBV30 and J usage is TRBJ2-5, with TRBD2 matching over 8 bases. There are 12 residues in the CDR3. V dropped 5 bases and J dropped 1; count of bases not matched to a gene: 0. Germline lookup yields CDR1 GTSNPN and CDR2 SVGIG (reference sequence). This chain's CDR3 is CAWGTSQETQYF. DNA for the CDR3: TGTGCCTGGGGGACTAGCCAAGAGACCCAGTACTTC.

This clone appeared many times. The junction departs from the called germline gene at one end, perhaps through a read error. The V and J genes are TRBV11-3 and TRBJ2-3, with D perhaps assigned TRBD1 or TRBD2 (6 bases each). The CDR3 has 16 amino acids. Germline V lookup: CDR1 SGHNT, CDR2 YENEEA. For the CDR3, the DNA is TGTGCCAGCACCTTAGGAGGGGGAGAGGGAACAGATACGCAGTATTTT. Translated: CASTLGGGEGTDTQYF. Drawing the rest from reference TRBV11-3 and TRBJ2-3, the complete variable domain is EAGVVQSPRYKIIEKKQPVAFWCNPISGHNTLYWYLQNLGQGPELLIRYENEEAVDDSQLPKDRFSAERLKGVDSTLKIQPAELGDSAVYLCASTLGGGEGTDTQYFGPGTRLTVL.

This clone was seen ten or more times. J is TRBJ2-1 and V is TRBV6-1; tentative D call: TRBD2 (5 bases). The germline V and J ends were trimmed by 9 bases and 3 bases, with 18 bases remaining between them. Per the germline V gene, CDR1 is MNHNS and CDR2 is SASEGT. This CDR3 is built from 15 residues. The CDR3 protein is CASKGEARGYNEQFF. CDR3 coding DNA: TGTGCCAGTAAGGGTGAAGCCCGGGGCTACAATGAGCAGTTCTTC.

This clone has ten or more counts. J is TRBJ2-5 and V is TRBV7-6; D perhaps matches TRBD2 (6 bases). V was cut by 6 bases and J by 5 bases, with 13 bases left in between. Germline values: CDR1 SGHVS, CDR2 FNYEAQ. There are 13 residues in the CDR3. The CDR3 loop is CASSGGLGETQYF. DNA for the CDR3: TGTGCCAGCAGTGGGGGACTTGGTGAGACCCAGTACTTC.

In this sample, this clone turned up many times. This sequence joins TRBV5-5 and TRBJ2-7, with a tentative D call TRBD1 (5 bases). Germline values: CDR1 SGHKS, CDR2 YYEKEE (reference sequence). There are 14 residues in the CDR3. The ends were cut back, 6 bases at V and 0 bases at J, with 13 bases in the middle. CDR3 sequence reads: CASNKGADSYEQYF. CDR3 nucleotide sequence: TGTGCCAGCAACAAAGGGGCAGACTCCTACGAGCAGTACTTC.

This clone was counted a few times. V gene TRBV28 combines with J gene TRBJ1-2; D is undetermined. The CDR3 is 11 amino acids. V lost 8 bases and J lost 8, with 12 bases in between. The germline V gene encodes CDR1 MDHEN and CDR2 SYDVKM. As DNA, the CDR3 is TGTGCCAGCGCGGAGGATCGGGGCTACACCTTC. Protein: CASAEDRGYTF.

This clone was detected ten times or more. The DNA of the CDR3 is TGTGCCAGTAGTTACGGTTTGCAAGAGACCCAGTACTTC. Its protein is CASSYGLQETQYF. The genes are TRBV19 and TRBJ2-5; no clear D. Germline values: CDR1 LNHDA, CDR2 SQIVND (reference sequence). V lost 5 bases to trimming and J lost 2 bases, with 9 bases between them. The CDR3 has 13 residues.

A few counts support this clone. V gene TRBV29-1 combines with J gene TRBJ1-6, with unresolved D. The germline V and J ends were trimmed by 6 bases and 8 bases, with 14 bases remaining between them. Looked up from germline, CDR1 is SQVTM and CDR2 is ANQGSEA. The CDR3 is 13 residues long. For the CDR3, the DNA is TGCAGCGTGGCCACCAACGGGGATTCACCCCTCCACTTT. Translated: CSVATNGDSPLHF.

This clone was recorded many times. This chain uses TRBV27 with TRBJ1-1, with D unresolved. Trimming left V 6 bases short and J 4 bases short, with 12 bases between. This CDR3 has 13 amino acids. Germline V gives CDR1 MNHEY, CDR2 SMNVEV (reference sequence). CDR3 amino acids: CASRPRGATEAFF. DNA for the CDR3: TGTGCCAGCAGACCCCGGGGAGCCACTGAAGCTTTCTTT.

This clone was counted at least ten times. V is TRBV5-1 and J is TRBJ2-6, with 10 bases lining up with TRBD1. CDR1 SGHRS and CDR2 YFSETQ come from the germline V gene. Trimming removed 4 bases from V and 0 bases from J; junction bases left unmatched: 7. The CDR3 contains 18 residues. The CDR3: CASSKTGTGASGANVLTF. The CDR3 nucleotides are TGCGCCAGCAGCAAAACCGGGACAGGGGCCTCTGGGGCCAACGTCCTGACTTTC.

Many counts were recorded for this clone. The rearrangement joins TRBV11-2 to TRBJ2-3; D is perhaps TRBD2 (6 bases). Germline V CDR1 and CDR2: SGHAT, FQNNGV. V dropped 5 bases and J dropped 0 bases, with 12 bases sitting between them. CDR3 size: 15 residues. CDR3 protein: CASSIISGSTDTQYF. The CDR3 DNA follows: TGTGCCAGCAGCATAATTAGCGGTAGCACAGATACGCAGTATTTT.

This clone has ten or more counts. CDR3 DNA sequence: TGTGCCAGCTTTGTCAGTCGCGGGCTTGACTATGGCTACACCTTC. Its protein is CASFVSRGLDYGYTF. The chain uses TRBV18 and TRBJ1-2; D unresolved. The germline gives CDR1 KGHSH, CDR2 LQKENI. The V end was cut by 7 bases, the J end by 3 bases, with 18 bases between. The CDR3 is 15 amino acids.

This clone was counted ten times or more. The J gene is TRBJ1-1, the V gene TRBV19, with D tentatively TRBD1 (6 bases). Per the germline V gene, CDR1 is LNHDA and CDR2 is SQIVND (reference sequence). The CDR3 totals 14 residues. The ends were cut back, 0 bases at V and 3 bases at J, with 8 bases in the middle. CDR3 sequence (DNA): TGTGCCAGTAGTATAGATGGGGGCCACACTGAAGCTTTCTTT. Its protein product is CASSIDGGHTEAFF. The complete variable domain, with remaining parts taken from reference TRBV19 and TRBJ1-1, reads DGGITQSPKYLFRKEGQNVTLSCEQNLNHDAMYWYRQDPGQGLRLIYYSQIVNDFQKGDIAEGYSVSREKKESFPLTVTSAQKNPTAFYLCASSIDGGHTEAFFGQGTRLTVV.

This clone was seen at least ten times. The chain uses TRBV5-1 and TRBJ1-1; TRBD1 matches at 10 bases. Germline V gives CDR1 SGHRS, CDR2 YFSETQ. The ends lost 4 bases at V and 6 bases at J; junction bases unmatched: 3. This CDR3 spans 13 amino acids. This CDR3 is CASSLTGGPEAFF. The DNA of the CDR3 is TGCGCCAGCAGCCTGACAGGGGGCCCTGAAGCTTTCTTT.

In its sample, this clone was seen many times. The J gene is TRBJ1-2, the V gene TRBV5-4, with D possibly matching TRBD1 (6 bases). Trimming removed 4 bases from V and 4 bases from J, with 11 bases in between. The germline CDR1 and CDR2 sequences are SGHNT and YYREEE (reference sequence). This CDR3 has 13 amino acids. The CDR3 loop is CASSPPGAYGYTF. CDR3 nucleotides: TGTGCCAGCAGCCCGCCAGGGGCCTATGGCTACACCTTC.